The 27 T cell receptor beta chains in this list originate from one sample, sequenced in a study of CD8+CD57+ T cells in acquired aplastic anemia. The template used for profiling TCR beta VDJ and CDR3 was genomic DNA. Via MiXCR, TCRdb re-called the reads, giving one row per CDR3 protein. The sample has some 120,000 distinct CDR3 sequences, 48% seen once. Sequencing input: sorted CD4+, CD8+, or CD8+CD57+ T cells (not recorded which) from PBMCs. All receptors derive from a human donor in good health, serving as a control.

This clonotype was detected many times. The V gene is TRBV5-6, the J gene TRBJ2-7; D is undetermined. The CDR3 is made up of 14 amino acids. Trimming stripped 0 bases from V and 0 bases from J, with 7 bases between. Germline V gives CDR1 SGHDT, CDR2 YYEEEE. This CDR3 reads CASSLAGSSYEQYF. DNA for the CDR3: TGTGCCAGCAGCTTGGCTGGCAGCTCCTACGAGCAGTACTTC.

V and J are TRBV9 and TRBJ1-5; 7 positions match TRBD1. Germline V gene sequence: CDR1 SGDLS, CDR2 YYNGEE. The CDR3 loop spans 16 amino acids. The junction had 9 bases not matched to a gene; V was cut back by 4 bases and J by 2 bases. The CDR3 is CASSSGGDSRNQPQHF. The DNA of the CDR3 is TGTGCCAGCAGCTCAGGGGGGGACAGCCGCAATCAGCCCCAGCATTTT.

The table lists this clonotype with many counts. This sequence joins TRBV7-2 and TRBJ2-4, with D tentatively TRBD1 or TRBD2 (5 bases each). V lost 1 base to trimming and J lost 0 bases, with 13 bases between them. The CDR3 is 17 residues long. CDR1 is SGHTA, CDR2 FQGNSA, per germline. The CDR3 sequence is CASSLGRGSVAKNIQYF. CDR3 in DNA: TGTGCCAGCAGCTTAGGACGGGGCAGTGTAGCCAAAAACATTCAGTACTTC.

This chain uses TRBV10-3 with TRBJ2-3, with D possibly matching TRBD1 (6 bases). This CDR3 contains 16 residues. Trimming removed 10 bases from V and 4 bases from J, with 24 bases in between. Germline values: CDR1 ENHRY, CDR2 SYGVKD. The DNA for the CDR3 is TGTGCCACCCCCAGGGGTGGGTCTGGGTCCTCAGATACGCAGTATTTT. It yields the protein CATPRGGSGSSDTQYF.

This clonotype has at least ten counts. This chain connects TRBV12-3 or TRBV12-4 to TRBJ1-6; D not certain. CDR3 length: 15 amino acids. V lost 6 bases and J 8 bases, leaving 17 bases between the germline ends. In DNA, the CDR3 is TGTGCCAGCAGGGCGACCGGGAGCGGTGATTCACCCCTCCACTTT. Its translation is CASRATGSGDSPLHF.

The chain carries TRBV25-1 and TRBJ1-1, with D tentatively TRBD1 (5 bases). The CDR3 totals 15 residues. Trimming removed 5 bases from V and 6 bases from J, with 19 bases in between. The germline gives CDR1 MGHDK, CDR2 SYGVNS. DNA of the CDR3: TGTGCCAGCAGTACCTCGAGGGGAGGTGTCTCTGAAGCTTTCTTT. It yields the protein CASSTSRGGVSEAFF.

The V and J genes are TRBV19 and TRBJ1-2; tentatively, D is TRBD1 (6 bases). Germline-derived CDR1 and CDR2 are LNHDA and SQIVND (reference sequence). Trimming removed 8 bases from V and 2 bases from J, with 12 bases in between. The CDR3 runs to 13 residues. Here the CDR3 DNA reads TGTGCCAGTGAAGGACAGTTGAACTATGGCTACACCTTC. Protein: CASEGQLNYGYTF.

V and J are TRBV9 and TRBJ1-2; D perhaps matches TRBD1 (5 bases). V dropped 3 bases and J dropped 5 bases, with 26 bases sitting between them. The V gene's germline CDR1 is SGDLS and CDR2 YYNGEE. This CDR3 is built from 18 residues. CDR3 protein: CASSESSTLVTEIYGYTF. CDR3 coding DNA: TGTGCCAGCAGCGAGTCGTCAACACTCGTGACAGAGATTTATGGCTACACCTTC.

The sample holds many counts of this clonotype. The junction differs from germline at one of its ends, possibly a read error. In DNA, the CDR3 is TGTGCCAGCAGAGAGGACAGGGGACACTTC. Protein product: CASREDRGHF. The chain uses TRBV2 and TRBJ2-7; 9 bases are shared with TRBD1. The CDR3 spans 10 residues. Germline CDR1 reads SNHLY; CDR2 reads FYNNEI. Supplemented by reference TRBV2 and TRBJ2-7, the full variable domain reads EPEVTQTPSHQVTQMGQEVILRCVPISNHLYFYWYRQILGQKVEFLVSFYNNEISEKSEIFDDQFSVERPDGSNFTLKIRSTKLEDSAMYFCASREDRGHFGPGTRLTVT.

The chain links TRBV2 to TRBJ1-3, with 10 bases aligning to TRBD1. The germline V gene encodes CDR1 SNHLY and CDR2 FYNNEI. The CDR3 has 16 amino acids. V trimming: 6 bases; J trimming: 0 bases; junction bases outside the gene matches: 5. The CDR3 nucleotides read TGTGCCAGCAGCTTGACAGGGGGCACCTCTGGAAACACCATATATTTT. It is translated as CASSLTGGTSGNTIYF.

The rearrangement joins TRBV4-3 to TRBJ1-2, with 7 bases matching TRBD1. Germline values: CDR1 LGHNA, CDR2 YSLEER. V shed 3 bases and J 6 bases; nucleotides not matched to a gene: 4. The CDR3 is made up of 13 amino acids. The DNA for the CDR3 is TGCGCCAGCAGCCACGACAGGGTGGATGGCTACACCTTC. This codes for CASSHDRVDGYTF.

The V and J genes are TRBV9 and TRBJ2-7; TRBD2 might be the D (6 bases). With 0 bases removed from V and 4 bases from J, the gap between germline ends came to 14 bases. The CDR3 length is 15 residues. From germline, CDR1 is SGDLS and CDR2 YYNGEE. DNA for the CDR3: TGTGCCAGCAGCGTAGGAGGGACTTCCCCTTACGAGCAGTACTTC. Translated, it gives CASSVGGTSPYEQYF. The complete variable domain, with remaining parts taken from reference TRBV9 and TRBJ2-7, reads DSGVTQTPKHLITATGQRVTLRCSPRSGDLSVYWYQQSLDQGLQFLIQYYNGEERAKGNILERFSAQQFPDLHSELNLSSLELGDSALYFCASSVGGTSPYEQYFGPGTRLTVT.

The chain recombines TRBV20-1 with TRBJ2-1, with D possibly TRBD1 on 6 matching bases. The ends were cut back, 3 bases at V and 2 bases at J, with 8 bases in the middle. From germline, CDR1 is DFQATT and CDR2 SNEGSKA (reference sequence). The CDR3 runs to 13 residues. The CDR3 bases are TGCAGTGCTAGGGACAGTCCCTACAATGAGCAGTTCTTC. Its protein is CSARDSPYNEQFF.

The rearrangement links TRBV20-1 to TRBJ2-7; 7 bases line up with TRBD1. The ends lost 2 bases at V and 7 bases at J; junction bases unmatched: 8. The germline gives CDR1 DFQATT, CDR2 SNEGSKA (reference sequence). The CDR3 has 13 residues. The CDR3: CSARRGQSAEQYF. In DNA form, the CDR3 reads TGCAGTGCTAGAAGGGGGCAGTCGGCTGAGCAGTACTTC.

This clonotype was seen a handful of times. The J gene is TRBJ1-2, the V gene TRBV6-5; 9 nucleotides align to TRBD1. The CDR3 sequence is 16 residues long. Trimming cost V 2 bases and J 3 bases; bases outside gene matches: 7. Germline loops: CDR1 MNHEY, CDR2 SVGAGI. CDR3 DNA sequence: TGTGCCAGCAGTTACCCAACAGGGGGCGCGGACTATGGCTACACCTTC. This sequence encodes CASSYPTGGADYGYTF.

The J gene is TRBJ1-2, the V gene TRBV10-1, with D perhaps TRBD1 (6 bases). The CDR3 has 13 amino acids. Trimming stripped 3 bases from V and 4 bases from J, with 9 bases between. Germline values: CDR1 WNHNN, CDR2 SYGVQD (reference sequence). CDR3: CASSEGGSYGYTF. For the CDR3, the DNA is TGCGCCAGCAGTGAAGGGGGGTCCTATGGCTACACCTTC.

This clonotype was observed a handful of times. V and J are TRBV7-9 and TRBJ1-1; D gene unclear. The length of the CDR3 is 12 residues. In germline, CDR1 is SEHNR, CDR2 FQNEAQ (reference sequence). Trimming took 1 base from V and 5 from J, leaving 5 bases between them. CDR3: CASSLVRTEAFF. As DNA, the CDR3 is TGTGCCAGCAGCTTAGTGAGGACTGAAGCTTTCTTT.

This clonotype has a count of ten or more. The V call is TRBV11-2, the J call TRBJ1-1; TRBD1 might be the D (5 bases). Germline CDR1 is SGHAT and CDR2 is FQNNGV. CDR3 length: 15 amino acids. Trimming shortened V by 0 bases and J by 0 bases, and 8 bases separated the two germline ends. The CDR3 protein is CASSLDGGMNTEAFF. DNA for the CDR3: TGTGCCAGCAGCTTAGATGGGGGAATGAACACTGAAGCTTTCTTT.

The chain's CDR3 is CASGTSTDTQYF. The CDR3, as DNA: TGTGCCAGCGGGACCAGCACAGATACGCAGTATTTT. V and J are TRBV24-1 and TRBJ2-3; D might be TRBD2 (6 bases). With 11 bases removed from V and 0 bases from J, the gap between germline ends came to 8 bases. Germline V gives CDR1 KGHDR, CDR2 SFDVKD. CDR3 length: 12 residues.

This clonotype was seen repeatedly, ten times or more. This sequence joins TRBV6-1 and TRBJ2-5; either TRBD1 or TRBD2 may fit D (5 bases each). The germline CDR1 and CDR2 sequences are MNHNS and SASEGT. This CDR3 has 15 residues. Trimming pared 2 bases from V and 5 bases from J, leaving 15 bases between. The chain's CDR3 is CASSEPTRGRETQYF. DNA of the CDR3: TGTGCCAGCAGTGAACCGACGAGGGGCCGGGAGACCCAGTACTTC.

This clonotype was observed many times. CDR3 nucleotide sequence: TGTGCCAGCAGCACGGGACAGAAAAATTCACCCCTCCACTTT. Encoded protein: CASSTGQKNSPLHF. The chain employs TRBV7-9 and TRBJ1-6; 7 bases fit TRBD1. Looked up from germline, CDR1 is SEHNR and CDR2 is FQNEAQ (reference sequence). The CDR3 has 14 residues. J lost 7 bases, V lost 5 bases, and 5 bases had no gene match.

V is TRBV5-1 and J is TRBJ2-7; possibly TRBD2 for D (5 bases). Germline CDR1 SGHRS, CDR2 YFSETQ. The V and J ends lost 3 bases and 3 bases respectively, with 13 bases between them. This CDR3 spans 14 amino acids. This chain's CDR3 is CASSSLGIRYEQYF. The CDR3 nucleotides are TGCGCCAGCAGCTCCCTCGGGATCCGCTACGAGCAGTACTTC.

CDR3 loop: CSYGTAGEAFF. The DNA for the CDR3 is TGCAGCTACGGGACAGCTGGGGAAGCTTTCTTT. The V call is TRBV29-1, the J call TRBJ1-1, with 7 positions matching TRBD1. CDR1 and CDR2 (germline): SQVTM, ANQGSEA. The CDR3 runs 11 residues. The V gene end was trimmed by 8 bases and the J gene end by 8 bases; junction bases not matched to a gene: 8.

This rearrangement joins TRBV3-1 to TRBJ1-1; D might be TRBD1 (5 bases). CDR1 and CDR2 (germline): LGHDT, YNNKEL (reference sequence). The CDR3 totals 11 residues. The V end was cut by 4 bases, the J end by 11 bases, with 11 bases between. CDR3 coding DNA: TGTGCCAGCAGCCGGGACGGAGACGCTTTCTTT. Translating it yields CASSRDGDAFF.

This clonotype was seen repeatedly, ten times or more. The chain couples TRBV29-1 to TRBJ1-1, with 11 bases fitting TRBD1. The ends lost 5 bases at V and 4 bases at J; junction bases unmatched: 3. CDR1 and CDR2 (germline): SQVTM, ANQGSEA. CDR3 length: 13 amino acids. The CDR3 loop is CSVRTGGVTEAFF. The CDR3 bases are TGCAGCGTTCGGACAGGGGGCGTCACTGAAGCTTTCTTT.

The V and J genes are TRBV12-3 or TRBV12-4 and TRBJ2-1, with TRBD2 matching 9 bases. The CDR3 is 13 amino acids. After removal of 3 bases from V and 9 bases from J, the junction contained 3 bases not matched to a gene. CDR3 sequence: CASSFGLASEQFF. The DNA of the CDR3 is TGTGCCAGCAGTTTCGGACTAGCGAGTGAGCAGTTCTTC.

This clonotype was detected ten times or more. The J gene is TRBJ2-3, the V gene TRBV7-6; the D is unclear. The CDR3 runs 11 residues. The V end lost 0 bases, the J end lost 5 bases, and 0 bases lay between the germline ends. Germline assignment: CDR1 SGHVS and CDR2 FNYEAQ. In DNA form, the CDR3 reads TGTGCCAGCAGCTTAGCAGATACGCAGTATTTT. Translating gives CASSLADTQYF.